What follows are 20 T cell receptor beta chains derived from one specimen sequenced in a study of chemoradiotherapy in HPV16-positive cancers. Only in-frame clones appear in the TCRdb table, and some are missing; sequencing was by immunoSEQ multiplex PCR. The top ten clones hold roughly two fifths of a sample with 7,500 to 10,000 clones, around 74% of them seen once. Sample: tumor tissue, taken from a patient who underwent chemoradiotherapy. The receptors stem from a human donor with HPV-associated anogenital cancer.

V gene TRBV5-1 combines with J gene TRBJ1-1, with TRBD1 matching over 7 bases. The germline CDR1 and CDR2 sequences are SGHRS and YFSETQ. The CDR3 loop spans 16 amino acids. V shed 5 bases, J shed 2 bases, and the junction held 12 bases outside the gene matches. CDR3 nucleotide sequence: TGCGCCAGCAGACACGGGCAGGGGGGGGCCAACACTGAAGCTTTCTTT. Translation gives CASRHGQGGANTEAFF.

The chain employs TRBV12-1 and TRBJ2-3; the table's TRBD2 call for D was not verified on the DNA. TRBV12-1 is a pseudogene locus. The CDR3 is 17 residues long. CDR3 protein: CASSFSAGSSSTDTQYF. In nucleotides, the CDR3 is TGTGCCAGCAGCTTTTCGGCGGGGTCTTCTAGCACAGATACGCAGTATTTT.

The chain carries TRBV18 and TRBJ1-1; D is ambiguous. Trimming shortened V by 3 bases and J by 1 base, and 9 bases separated the two germline ends. Germline CDR1 KGHSH, CDR2 LQKENI. This CDR3 region has 14 residues. The CDR3 coding sequence is TGTGCCAGCTCACCGAAGATAGGGAACACTGAAGCTTTCTTT. This gives the protein CASSPKIGNTEAFF.

This chain connects TRBV7-8 to TRBJ1-1, with D unresolved. V gave up 0 bases and J gave up 10 bases, with 9 bases separating them. The CDR3 consists of 12 residues. The germline V gene encodes CDR1 SGHVS and CDR2 FQNEAQ. CDR3: CASSLAGFAAFF. The CDR3, as DNA: TGTGCCAGCAGCTTAGCAGGGTTTGCAGCTTTCTTT.

This chain joins TRBV7-2 and TRBJ2-2, with 7 bases identical to TRBD2. Germline V gives CDR1 SGHTA, CDR2 FQGNSA. After removal of 5 bases from V and 3 bases from J, the junction contained 9 bases not matched to a gene. The CDR3 is 16 amino acids. CDR3 DNA sequence: TGTGCCAGCAGCCCCAGGGCTAGCGGCTACACCGGGGAGCTGTTTTTT. Translating it yields CASSPRASGYTGELFF. The full variable domain, rest sourced from reference TRBV7-2 and TRBJ2-2, is GAGVSQSPSNKVTEKGKDVELRCDPISGHTALYWYRQSLGQGLEFLIYFQGNSAPDKSGLPSDRFSAERTGGSVSTLTIQRTQQEDSAVYLCASSPRASGYTGELFFGEGSRLTVL.

The chain carries TRBV5-1 and TRBJ2-6; D gene uncertain. There are 15 residues in the CDR3. CDR1 is SGHRS, CDR2 YFSETQ, per germline. Trimming left V 5 bases short and J 0 bases short, with 9 bases between. The CDR3 DNA is TGCGCCAGCAGGGACCGGAGCTCTGGGGCCAACGTCCTGACTTTC. This codes for CASRDRSSGANVLTF.

The V gene is TRBV15, the J gene TRBJ2-6; possible D gene TRBD1, 6 bases. Germline loops: CDR1 LNHNV, CDR2 YYDKDF (reference sequence). There are 16 residues in the CDR3. With 4 bases removed from V and 0 bases from J, the gap between germline ends came to 10 bases. CDR3 protein: CATSKQGFSGANVLTF. CDR3 DNA sequence: TGTGCCACCAGCAAACAGGGATTCTCTGGGGCCAACGTCCTGACTTTC.

The V and J genes are TRBV25-1 and TRBJ1-2; maybe TRBD1 (5 bases). Germline lookup yields CDR1 MGHDK and CDR2 SYGVNS. The CDR3 sequence is 12 residues long. The ends were cut back, 1 base at V and 8 bases at J, with 8 bases in the middle. CDR3 sequence reads: CASSEWGGGYTF. The CDR3 DNA reads as TGTGCCAGCAGTGAATGGGGGGGAGGCTACACCTTC.

V is TRBV6-4 and J is TRBJ2-3; TRBD1 aligns across 9 bases. Losses at the gene ends were 6 bases for V and 3 bases for J; bases not matched to a gene: 4. The length of the CDR3 is 14 residues. Germline assignment: CDR1 MRHNA and CDR2 SNTAGT. CDR3 DNA: TGTGCCAGCAGAAAACAGGGGGCTACAGATACGCAGTATTTT. Protein: CASRKQGATDTQYF.

This rearrangement joins TRBV10-3 to TRBJ1-5; TRBD1 is a possible D gene (6 bases). Trimming cost V 0 bases and J 6 bases, with 12 bases left between them. Germline CDR1 and CDR2: ENHRY and SYGVKD. This CDR3 has 15 residues. The CDR3 loop reads CAISESGGAGQPQHF. The CDR3 DNA follows: TGTGCCATCAGTGAGTCAGGGGGGGCTGGTCAGCCCCAGCATTTT.

CDR3 in amino acids: CASSDRESGELFF. Here the CDR3 DNA reads TGTGCCAGCAGTGACAGGGAATCCGGGGAGCTGTTTTTT. The chain is built from TRBV6-4 and TRBJ2-2; D call uncertain. This CDR3 contains 13 residues. V dropped 2 bases and J dropped 6 bases, with 7 bases sitting between them. Germline loops: CDR1 MRHNA, CDR2 SNTAGT.

The chain is built from TRBV6-5 and TRBJ1-6; the match to TRBD1 covers 9 bases. The CDR3 spans 14 residues. V shed 5 bases, J shed 10 bases, and the junction held 6 bases outside the gene matches. Germline assignment: CDR1 MNHEY and CDR2 SVGAGI. CDR3 amino acids: CASSPRDRVSPLHF. For the CDR3, the DNA is TGTGCCAGCAGTCCCAGGGACAGGGTCTCACCCCTCCACTTT.

This chain uses TRBV7-2 with TRBJ2-7, with D perhaps TRBD1 (5 bases). CDR1 and CDR2 from the germline V gene are SGHTA and FQGNSA. This CDR3 contains 13 residues. Trimming cost V 5 bases and J 4 bases, with 12 bases left between them. CDR3 protein: CASSPSGAYEQYF. The DNA for the CDR3 is TGTGCCAGCAGCCCAAGTGGGGCATACGAGCAGTACTTC. The whole variable domain, remainder taken from reference TRBV7-2 and TRBJ2-7, is GAGVSQSPSNKVTEKGKDVELRCDPISGHTALYWYRQSLGQGLEFLIYFQGNSAPDKSGLPSDRFSAERTGGSVSTLTIQRTQQEDSAVYLCASSPSGAYEQYFGPGTRLTVT.

This clone has just a few counts. An end of the junction does not agree with germline; a read error may underlie this. The CDR3 is CASSLVPLAGGPNQQFF. DNA of the CDR3: TGTGCCAGCAGCTTAGTCCCGCTAGCGGGAGGGCCCAATCAGCAGTTCTTC. The V gene is TRBV7-9, the J gene TRBJ2-1; TRBD2 matches at 12 bases. CDR3 length equals 17 residues. Germline V lookup: CDR1 SEHNR, CDR2 FQNEAQ (reference sequence).

This clone was seen just once. The chain employs TRBV20-1 and TRBJ2-1; D possibly corresponds to TRBD2 (6 bases). V shed 1 base and J shed 9 bases, with 7 bases lying between them. The germline gives CDR1 DFQATT, CDR2 SNEGSKA (reference sequence). CDR3 length: 11 residues. CDR3 sequence (DNA): TGCAGTGCTAGAGGGGGAGGTGAGCAGTTCTTC. It yields the protein CSARGGGEQFF.

This clone has just one count. The chain links TRBV29-1 to TRBJ2-1, with D possibly TRBD2 on 7 matching bases. Germline CDR1 is SQVTM and CDR2 is ANQGSEA. The CDR3 spans 13 residues. Trimming cost V 8 bases and J 7 bases, with 18 bases left between them. CDR3 in amino acids: CSTGGPQGNEQFF. The CDR3 bases are TGCAGCACCGGGGGGCCCCAGGGGAATGAGCAGTTCTTC.

This chain links TRBV2 with TRBJ1-2; D unresolved. V lost 4 bases and J lost 5, with 11 bases in between. There are 13 residues in the CDR3. Germline loops: CDR1 SNHLY, CDR2 FYNNEI. The CDR3 DNA follows: TGTGCCAGCAGTGTTAGGGCCGGTTATGGCTACACCTTC. Translation: CASSVRAGYGYTF.

This rearrangement joins TRBV7-4 to TRBJ2-2; no firm D call. Trimming stripped 4 bases from V and 0 bases from J, with 18 bases between. Looked up from germline, CDR1 is SGHVT and CDR2 is SQSDAQ. There are 18 residues in the CDR3. CDR3 sequence reads: CASSCPLEQKPNTGELFF. The CDR3 nucleotides read TGTGCCAGCAGCTGCCCTTTGGAGCAGAAGCCGAACACCGGGGAGCTGTTTTTT. Variable domain in full (rest from reference TRBV7-4 and TRBJ2-2): GAGVSQSPRYKVAKRGRDVALRCDSISGHVTLYWYRQTLGQGSEVLTYSQSDAQRDKSGRPSGRFSAERPERSVSTLKIQRTEQGDSAVYLCASSCPLEQKPNTGELFFGEGSRLTVL.

This clone was seen more than once but under ten times. This chain links TRBV6-1 with TRBJ1-3; D unclear. V was pared by 8 bases and J by 0 bases, with 11 bases between. CDR1 MNHNS and CDR2 SASEGT come from the germline V gene. This CDR3 is 14 amino acids long. The CDR3 DNA sequence: TGTGCCAGCTCCGAAACCATCTCTGGAAACACCATATATTTT. It codes for CASSETISGNTIYF.

The V gene is TRBV18, the J gene TRBJ1-4; tentative D call: TRBD1 (6 bases). Germline values: CDR1 KGHSH, CDR2 LQKENI. Trimming removed 4 bases from V and 7 bases from J, with 13 bases in between. There are 14 residues in the CDR3. This chain's CDR3 is CASSLPDRGEKLFF. As DNA, the CDR3 is TGTGCCAGCTCACTCCCGGACAGAGGTGAAAAACTGTTTTTT.